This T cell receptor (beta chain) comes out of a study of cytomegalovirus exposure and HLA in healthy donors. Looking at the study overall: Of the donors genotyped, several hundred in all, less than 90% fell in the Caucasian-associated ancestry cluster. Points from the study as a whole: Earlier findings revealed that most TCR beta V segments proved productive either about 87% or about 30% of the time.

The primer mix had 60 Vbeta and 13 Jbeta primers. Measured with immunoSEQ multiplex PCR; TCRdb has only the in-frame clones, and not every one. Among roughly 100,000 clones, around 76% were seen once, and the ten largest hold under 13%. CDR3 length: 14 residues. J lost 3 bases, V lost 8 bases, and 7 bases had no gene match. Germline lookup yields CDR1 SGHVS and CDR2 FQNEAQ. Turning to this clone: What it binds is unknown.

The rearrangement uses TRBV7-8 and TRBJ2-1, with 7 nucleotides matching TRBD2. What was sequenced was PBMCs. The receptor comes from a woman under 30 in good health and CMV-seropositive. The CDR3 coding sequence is TGTGCCAGCGGGCGACTAGCACACTACAATGAGCAGTTCTTC. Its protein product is CASGRLAHYNEQFF.